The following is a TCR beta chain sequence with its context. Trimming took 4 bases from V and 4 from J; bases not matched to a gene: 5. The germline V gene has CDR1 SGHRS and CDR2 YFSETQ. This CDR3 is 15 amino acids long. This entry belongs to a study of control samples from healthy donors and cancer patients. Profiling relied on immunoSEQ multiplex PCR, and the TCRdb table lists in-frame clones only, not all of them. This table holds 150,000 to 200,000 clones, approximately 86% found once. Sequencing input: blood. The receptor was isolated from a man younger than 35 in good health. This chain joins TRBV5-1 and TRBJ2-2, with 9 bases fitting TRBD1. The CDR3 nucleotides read TGCGCCAGCAGCCCTGGGACAGGGTTCACCGGGGAGCTGTTTTTT. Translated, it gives CASSPGTGFTGELFF.